This T cell receptor beta chain derives from a study of blood T cell repertoires in COVID-19. Study-level background: Acute-phase and convalescent COVID-19 samples originated in the United States, Italy and Spain. T cells, B-cell-depleted T cells, or PBMCs supplied cDNA or gDNA.

This clone appeared a few times. Profiling relied on immunoSEQ multiplex PCR, and the TCRdb table lists in-frame clones only, not all of them. The repertoire consists of roughly 200,000 clones, with 88% occurring once and the leading ten covering roughly 2.7%. Recruits, aged about 18 to 100 years, lived in about two dozen US areas. Cohort 3 recovery required two negative PCRs, clearance, or symptom resolution. Per the germline V gene, CDR1 is LNHDA and CDR2 is SQIVND (reference sequence). This CDR3 is 16 amino acids long. Germline trimming cut 7 bases from V and 9 bases from J; bases unmatched to any gene: 10.

This receptor was taken from a woman in her 30s who had recovered from COVID-19. Sequenced: PBMCs or T cells enriched from blood (not recorded which). The chain links TRBV19 to TRBJ1-6, with 12 bases identical to TRBD1. CDR3 amino acids: CASNNKGTGGGSPLHF. CDR3 coding DNA: TGTGCCAGTAACAATAAGGGGACAGGGGGCGGTTCACCCCTCCACTTT.